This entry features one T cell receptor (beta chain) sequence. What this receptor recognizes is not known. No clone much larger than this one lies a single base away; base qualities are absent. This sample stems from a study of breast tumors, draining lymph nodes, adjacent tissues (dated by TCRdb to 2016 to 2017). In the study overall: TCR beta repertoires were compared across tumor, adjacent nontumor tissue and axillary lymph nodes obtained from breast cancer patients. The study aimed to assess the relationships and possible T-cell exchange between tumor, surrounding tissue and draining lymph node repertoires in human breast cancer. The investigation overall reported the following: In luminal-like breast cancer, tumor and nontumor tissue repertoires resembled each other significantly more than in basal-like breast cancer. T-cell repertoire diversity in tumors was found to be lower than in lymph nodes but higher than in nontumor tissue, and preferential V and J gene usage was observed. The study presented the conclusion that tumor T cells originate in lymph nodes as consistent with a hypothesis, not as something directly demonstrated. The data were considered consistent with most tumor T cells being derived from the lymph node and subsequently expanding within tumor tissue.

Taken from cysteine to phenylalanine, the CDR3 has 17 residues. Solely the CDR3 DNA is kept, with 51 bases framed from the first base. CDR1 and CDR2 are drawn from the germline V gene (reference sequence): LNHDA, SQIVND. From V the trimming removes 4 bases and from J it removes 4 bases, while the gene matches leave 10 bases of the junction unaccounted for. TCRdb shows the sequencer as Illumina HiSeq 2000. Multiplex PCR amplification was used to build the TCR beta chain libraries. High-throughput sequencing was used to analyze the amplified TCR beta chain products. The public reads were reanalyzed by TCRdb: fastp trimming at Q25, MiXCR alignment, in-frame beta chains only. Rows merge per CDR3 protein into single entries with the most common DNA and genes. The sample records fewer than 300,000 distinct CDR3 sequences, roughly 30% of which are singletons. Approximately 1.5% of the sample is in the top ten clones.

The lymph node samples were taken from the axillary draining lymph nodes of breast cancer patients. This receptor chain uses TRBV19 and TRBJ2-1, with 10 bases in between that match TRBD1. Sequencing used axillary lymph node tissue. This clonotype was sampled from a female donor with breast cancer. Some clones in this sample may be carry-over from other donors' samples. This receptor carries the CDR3 CASSRSWTGGGYNEQFF. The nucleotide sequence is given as TGTGCCAGTAGTAGGTCCTGGACAGGGGGGGGATACAATGAGCAGTTCTTC.